These 14 T cell receptor beta chains came from one sample sequenced in a study of control samples from healthy donors and cancer patients. Generated by immunoSEQ multiplex PCR, the TCRdb table keeps only in-frame clones and is missing some. The table shows around 170,000 clones, with 88% occurring only once. Input material: blood. The receptor set was obtained from a woman aged 25-40 years in good health.

The chain is built from TRBV20-1 and TRBJ2-5, with TRBD2 matching over 9 bases. V lost 3 bases to trimming and J lost 2 bases; unmatched junction nucleotides: 4. The CDR3 has 14 residues. The germline V gene has CDR1 DFQATT and CDR2 SNEGSKA (reference sequence). Written as DNA, the CDR3 is TGCAGTGCTAGTACCAGCGGGGGGCAAGAGACCCAGTACTTC. Amino acid sequence: CSASTSGGQETQYF.

This sequence joins TRBV11-2 and TRBJ1-1; TRBD1 aligns across 8 bases. This CDR3 spans 15 amino acids. Trimming removed 1 base from V and 2 bases from J; junction bases left unmatched: 3. The germline V gene has CDR1 SGHAT and CDR2 FQNNGV. CDR3 bases: TGTGCCAGCAGCTTAGCGGGACAGGCTAACACTGAAGCTTTCTTT. Protein product: CASSLAGQANTEAFF.

This chain joins TRBV9 and TRBJ2-1; 7 nucleotides line up with TRBD2. V gave up 0 bases and J gave up 7 bases; unmatched junction bases: 10. The length of the CDR3 is 16 residues. From germline, CDR1 is SGDLS and CDR2 YYNGEE. This chain's CDR3 is CASSVGPGLLLNEQFF. The CDR3 coding sequence is TGTGCCAGCAGCGTAGGTCCGGGACTATTATTGAATGAGCAGTTCTTC.

V usage is TRBV6-5 and J usage is TRBJ1-2, with 8 bases aligning to TRBD1. CDR3 size: 14 residues. Germline loops: CDR1 MNHEY, CDR2 SVGAGI. V lost 6 bases, J lost 2 bases, and 5 bases stayed unmatched. This CDR3 reads CASRETGVNYGYTF. The CDR3 coding sequence is TGTGCCAGCAGGGAGACAGGGGTGAACTATGGCTACACCTTC.

This chain links TRBV6-2 or TRBV6-3 with TRBJ2-7; D call uncertain. Trimming removed 4 bases from V and 0 bases from J, with 13 bases in between. The germline gives CDR1 MNHEY, CDR2 SVGEGT. CDR3 length: 15 amino acids. CDR3 sequence (DNA): TGTGCCAGCAGTTCATTGCGAGGAAGCTCCTACGAGCAGTACTTC. The encoded protein is CASSSLRGSSYEQYF.

The DNA for the CDR3 is TGTGCCAGCAGCCAAGATCATATGTCGGCCTTCTCTGGAAACACCATATATTTT. As protein: CASSQDHMSAFSGNTIYF. This rearrangement joins TRBV4-2 to TRBJ1-3; D gene ambiguous. There are 18 residues in the CDR3. The V end lost 0 bases, the J end lost 0 bases, and 15 bases lay between the germline ends. Germline V CDR1 and CDR2: LGHNA, YNFKEQ.

This chain joins TRBV19 and TRBJ1-2; D not resolved. Germline CDR1 reads LNHDA; CDR2 reads SQIVND (reference sequence). This CDR3 contains 16 residues. V lost 1 base to trimming and J lost 4 bases, with 16 bases between them. The CDR3 spells CASSIGVAGRPYGYTF. CDR3 DNA sequence: TGTGCCAGTAGTATAGGTGTGGCAGGTAGACCCTATGGCTACACCTTC.

V and J are TRBV19 and TRBJ1-4; D perhaps matches TRBD1 (5 bases). Trimming stripped 5 bases from V and 5 bases from J, with 15 bases between. Per germline, CDR1 LNHDA and CDR2 SQIVND (reference sequence). CDR3 length: 15 residues. CDR3 region: CASSPNGGRNEKLFF. CDR3 sequence (DNA): TGTGCCAGTAGTCCTAATGGGGGTAGGAATGAAAAACTGTTTTTT.

The V gene is TRBV30, the J gene TRBJ2-5; the match to TRBD2 covers 10 bases. This CDR3 spans 19 amino acids. Germline CDR1 GTSNPN, CDR2 SVGIG (reference sequence). V trimming: 2 bases; J trimming: 0 bases; junction bases outside the gene matches: 15. This CDR3 reads CAWSRGLAGVFRNQETQYF. DNA for the CDR3: TGTGCCTGGAGTCGAGGGCTAGCGGGGGTCTTTCGGAACCAAGAGACCCAGTACTTC.

V usage is TRBV7-9 and J usage is TRBJ2-2; weak D call: TRBD2 (5 bases). The V end lost 5 bases, the J end lost 6 bases, and 7 bases lay between the germline ends. Germline V lookup: CDR1 SEHNR, CDR2 FQNEAQ (reference sequence). There are 12 residues in the CDR3. The DNA of the CDR3 is TGTGCCAGCAGCGCCGGGGCCGGGGAGCTGTTTTTT. It encodes CASSAGAGELFF.

In this sample, this clone turned up once. This sequence joins TRBV11-2 and TRBJ1-1, with D possibly being TRBD1 (5 bases). From germline, CDR1 is SGHAT and CDR2 FQNNGV. V gave up 4 bases and J gave up 11 bases, with 17 bases separating them. This CDR3 is 13 amino acids long. Here the CDR3 DNA reads TGTGCCAGCAGCTCTGGGGACGAACTTTTGGCTTTCTTT. Its protein is CASSSGDELLAFF. Variable domain in full (rest from reference TRBV11-2 and TRBJ1-1): EAGVAQSPRYKIIEKRQSVAFWCNPISGHATLYWYQQILGQGPKLLIQFQNNGVVDDSQLPKDRFSAERLKGVDSTLKIQPAKLEDSAVYLCASSSGDELLAFFGQGTRLTVV.

The genes are TRBV30 and TRBJ2-2; possible D gene TRBD2, 5 bases. The CDR3 totals 15 residues. V was cut by 0 bases and J by 5 bases, with 13 bases left in between. Germline loops: CDR1 GTSNPN, CDR2 SVGIG (reference sequence). The CDR3 here is CAWSVGQRGTGELFF. As DNA, the CDR3 is TGTGCCTGGAGTGTCGGGCAGCGAGGGACCGGGGAGCTGTTTTTT.

V usage is TRBV29-1 and J usage is TRBJ1-1; D not resolved. Between the trimmed V and J ends, which lost 5 bases and 7 bases, there was a span of 23 bases. The CDR3 length is 15 residues. Per germline, CDR1 SQVTM and CDR2 ANQGSEA. CDR3: CSVLLRVTGYYEAFF. CDR3 coding DNA: TGCAGCGTTTTACTACGGGTGACTGGATATTATGAAGCTTTCTTT.

This chain uses TRBV21-1 with TRBJ1-4. TRBV21-1 is a documented pseudogene. The CDR3 has 17 residues. The CDR3 here is CASSESIPGTRNEKLFF. The CDR3 DNA reads as TGTGCCAGCAGCGAAAGTATACCCGGGACCCGTAATGAAAAACTGTTTTTT.